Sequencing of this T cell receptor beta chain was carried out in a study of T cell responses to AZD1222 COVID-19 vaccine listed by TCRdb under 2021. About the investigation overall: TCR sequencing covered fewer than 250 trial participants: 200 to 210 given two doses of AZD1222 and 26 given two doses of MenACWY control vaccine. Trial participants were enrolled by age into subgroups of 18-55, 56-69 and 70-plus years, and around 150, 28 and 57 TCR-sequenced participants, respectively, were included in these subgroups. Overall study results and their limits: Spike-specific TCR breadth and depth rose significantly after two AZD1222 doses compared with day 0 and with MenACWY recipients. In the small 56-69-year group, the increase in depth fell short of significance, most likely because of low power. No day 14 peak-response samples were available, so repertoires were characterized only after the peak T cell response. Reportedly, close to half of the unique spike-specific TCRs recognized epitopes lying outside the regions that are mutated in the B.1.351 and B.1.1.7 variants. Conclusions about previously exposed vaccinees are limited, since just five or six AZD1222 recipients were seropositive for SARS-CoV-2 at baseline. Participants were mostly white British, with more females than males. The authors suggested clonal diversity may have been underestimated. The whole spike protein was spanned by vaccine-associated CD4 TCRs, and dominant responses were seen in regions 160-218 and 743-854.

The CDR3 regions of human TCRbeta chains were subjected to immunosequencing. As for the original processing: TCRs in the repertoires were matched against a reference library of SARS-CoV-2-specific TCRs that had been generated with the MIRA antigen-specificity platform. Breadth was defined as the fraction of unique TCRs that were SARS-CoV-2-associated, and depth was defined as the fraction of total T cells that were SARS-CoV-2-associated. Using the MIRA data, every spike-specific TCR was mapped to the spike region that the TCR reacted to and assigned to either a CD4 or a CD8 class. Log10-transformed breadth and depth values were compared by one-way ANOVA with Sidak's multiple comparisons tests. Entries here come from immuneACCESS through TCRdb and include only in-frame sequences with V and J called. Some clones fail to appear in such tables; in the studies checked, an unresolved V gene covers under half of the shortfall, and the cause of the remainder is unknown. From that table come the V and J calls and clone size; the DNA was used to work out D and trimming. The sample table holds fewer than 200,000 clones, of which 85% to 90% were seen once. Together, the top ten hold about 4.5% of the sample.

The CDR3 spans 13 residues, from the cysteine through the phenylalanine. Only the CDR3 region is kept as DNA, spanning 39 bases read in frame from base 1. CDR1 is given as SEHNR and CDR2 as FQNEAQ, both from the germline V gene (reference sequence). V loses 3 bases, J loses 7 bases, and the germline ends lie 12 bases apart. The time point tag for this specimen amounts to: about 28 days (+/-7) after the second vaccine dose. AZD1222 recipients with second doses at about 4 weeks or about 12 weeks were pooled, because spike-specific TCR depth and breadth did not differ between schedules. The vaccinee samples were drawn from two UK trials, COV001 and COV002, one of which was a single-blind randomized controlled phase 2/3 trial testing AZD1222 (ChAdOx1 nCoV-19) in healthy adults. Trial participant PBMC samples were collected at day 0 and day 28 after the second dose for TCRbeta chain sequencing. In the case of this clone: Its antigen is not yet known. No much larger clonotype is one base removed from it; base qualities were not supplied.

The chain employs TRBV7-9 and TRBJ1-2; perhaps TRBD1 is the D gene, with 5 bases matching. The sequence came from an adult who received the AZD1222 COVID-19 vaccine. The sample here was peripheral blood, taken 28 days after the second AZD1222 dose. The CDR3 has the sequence CASSLGGDGGYTF. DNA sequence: TGTGCCAGCAGCTTGGGAGGGGATGGTGGCTACACCTTC.